This T cell receptor beta chain is from a study of sequential checkpoint blockade in melanoma (dated by TCRdb to between 2017 and 2020). Looking at the study overall: Patients were assigned by 1:1 randomization to either first-line nivolumab followed by ipilimumab (arm A) or ipilimumab followed by nivolumab (arm B). Both trial sequences were followed by maintenance nivolumab.

The sample's treatment or condition, from its label and the paper: randomized to nivolumab then ipilimumab (arm A) or the reverse (arm B). No trial patient had received prior DNA-damaging chemotherapy. A FACS Aria II flow cytometer was used to sort live CD3+CD8+ cells that were negative for CD19 and CD56 from thawed PBMCs. Samples came from patients with melanoma in CheckMate 064, a randomized, open-label phase II trial of sequential checkpoint blockade. Leukapheresis was used to collect peripheral blood mononuclear cells, which were then purified with Ficoll-Paque and frozen in human serum with about 9.5% DMSO. Immediately after sorting, the purity of sorted blood CD3+CD8+ cells was verified to be >95%, after which DNA was extracted. The immunoSEQ Assay was used to immunosequence TCRbeta CDR3 regions from genomic DNA. Before high-throughput sequencing, the genomic DNA was amplified using bias-controlled multiplex PCR. Turning to the authors' computational methods: To quantify the absolute abundance of each unique TCRbeta CDR3 region, the sequences were collapsed and filtered. Clonality, defined as 1 minus Pielou's evenness, was calculated using productive rearrangements only. A previously published method was used to identify clones whose frequencies were significantly greater in on-treatment samples than in baseline samples. The immuneACCESS repertoire file appears here via TCRdb, limited to in-frame rearrangements. These files lack a portion of the clones; in checked studies, under half of the deficit traces to unresolved V genes, and the cause of the others is not known. That table gives V, J and clone size, and the DNA gave D and trimming. The sample table records approximately 10,000 clones; around 85% of these occur just once. The biggest ten clones account for approximately 55% of the sample.

Study-level results and caveats: Validation of the response-prediction model combining TCR metrics and mutation burden is needed in larger, independent patient cohorts.

Trimming removed 4 bases from V and 4 bases from J; the gene matches leave 7 bases unexplained. According to the germline V gene, CDR1 reads LGHNA and CDR2 reads YSLEER. The CDR3 measures 14 amino acids from cysteine to phenylalanine. The DNA shown is the 42-base CDR3, in frame from base 1. Comments on this clone: Which antigen it targets is not known. No base-level quality is on record; no much larger clone is a single base apart.

This TCR was sampled from a human donor with melanoma. The input for sequencing was CD8+ T cells sorted from blood (inferred from file names), taken from a patient given nivolumab and ipilimumab in sequence. The chain uses TRBV4-3 and TRBJ2-7, with TRBD2 identical over 7 junction bases. In nucleotides, the sequence is TGCGCCAGCAGCCGGGGGGGGTTGGCTTACGAGCAGTACTTC. It encodes CASSRGGLAYEQYF.